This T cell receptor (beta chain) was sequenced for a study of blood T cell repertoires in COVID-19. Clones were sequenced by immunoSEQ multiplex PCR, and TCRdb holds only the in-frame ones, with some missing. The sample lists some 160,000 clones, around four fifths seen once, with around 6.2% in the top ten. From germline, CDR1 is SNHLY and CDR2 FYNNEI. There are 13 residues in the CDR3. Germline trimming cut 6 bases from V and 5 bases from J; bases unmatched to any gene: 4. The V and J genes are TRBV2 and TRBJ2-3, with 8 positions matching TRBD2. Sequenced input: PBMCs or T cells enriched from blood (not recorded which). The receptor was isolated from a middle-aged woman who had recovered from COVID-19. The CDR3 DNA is TGTGCCAGCAGGGGGACTAGTCTAGATACGCAGTATTTT. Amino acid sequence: CASRGTSLDTQYF.